Shown below are 8 T cell receptor beta chains from a single sample sequenced in a study of vaccination and CD4 T cells after COVID-19. The antigens for these receptors are not known. Specified time point: late sampling 161 to 241 days after vaccination in a few convalescent patients. Described treatment: roughly 10-day PBMC culture with coronavirus spike peptide pools or control peptides (ViraFEST assay). Scientists ran DNA taken from cultured CD4+ T cells through the Oncomine TCR Beta short-read assay for sequencing. MiXCR was run by TCRdb on the PCR reads, yielding one entry per CDR3 protein. The table has roughly 28,000 distinct CDR3 sequences, roughly two fifths seen once. The specimen was CD4+ T cells from blood, cultured in vitro, collected about 7 months after SARS-CoV-2 vaccination. These receptor sequences come from a human donor who had recovered from COVID-19.

This clonotype has only one observation. V is TRBV4-1 and J is TRBJ2-5; the D gene is possibly TRBD2 (6 bases). CDR1 MGHRA and CDR2 YSYEKL come from the germline V gene. The CDR3 is made up of 19 amino acids. Deletions cut 5 bases from V and 5 bases from J, with 30 bases between. As DNA, the CDR3 is TGCGCCAGCAGCTCCGAGCGCCTGAGGCCAGCGGGTATAGGGGAGACCCAGTACTTC. It translates to CASSSERLRPAGIGETQYF.

A few counts support this clonotype. The chain uses TRBV7-2 and TRBJ2-6; D unclear. The CDR3 is made up of 18 amino acids. With 0 bases removed from V and 0 bases from J, the gap between germline ends came to 12 bases. Germline CDR1 SGHTA, CDR2 FQGNSA. The chain's CDR3 is CASSLAPAATSGANVLTF. The CDR3 DNA sequence: TGTGCCAGCAGCTTAGCGCCGGCAGCAACCTCTGGGGCCAACGTCCTGACTTTC.

V and J are TRBV20-1 and TRBJ2-7; 14 bases are shared with TRBD2. This CDR3 has 12 residues. Germline loops: CDR1 DFQATT, CDR2 SNEGSKA (reference sequence). V dropped 5 bases and J dropped 11; count of bases not matched to a gene: 5. CDR3 DNA sequence: TGCAGTGCTGCTCCGGGACTAGCGGGAGAGTACTTC. This codes for CSAAPGLAGEYF.

V gene TRBV20-1 combines with J gene TRBJ2-3, with D unresolved. The CDR3 spans 15 residues. CDR1 is DFQATT, CDR2 SNEGSKA, per germline (reference sequence). V lost 2 bases to trimming and J lost 2 bases, with 14 bases between them. CDR3 nucleotide sequence: TGCAGTGCTAGATTTCCAGCAGGCTCCACAGATACGCAGTATTTT. It specifies CSARFPAGSTDTQYF.

This clonotype has more than one count but fewer than ten. The chain has TRBV4-1 and TRBJ1-5; D call uncertain. Germline values: CDR1 MGHRA, CDR2 YSYEKL. V dropped 4 bases and J dropped 5 bases, with 12 bases sitting between them. There are 14 residues in the CDR3. CDR3 region: CASSLREGDQPQHF. As DNA, the CDR3 is TGCGCCAGCAGCCTACGAGAGGGAGATCAGCCCCAGCATTTT.

The genes are TRBV27 and TRBJ1-5, with no clear D. The CDR3 length is 16 residues. The V and J ends lost 3 bases and 0 bases respectively, with 12 bases between them. The germline gives CDR1 MNHEY, CDR2 SMNVEV (reference sequence). CDR3 sequence (DNA): TGTGCCAGCAGTTTCGCCGACCCTCGTAGCAATCAGCCCCAGCATTTT. It codes for CASSFADPRSNQPQHF.

There are a few counts of this clonotype. V gene TRBV20-1 combines with J gene TRBJ1-1, with 7 bases aligning to TRBD1. The CDR3 is 14 amino acids. V shed 4 bases, J shed 4 bases, and the junction held 9 bases outside the gene matches. The germline gives CDR1 DFQATT, CDR2 SNEGSKA (reference sequence). The CDR3 loop reads CSAMRGGAGTEAFF. The CDR3 DNA reads as TGCAGTGCTATGCGAGGGGGCGCGGGCACTGAAGCTTTCTTT.

V and J are TRBV6-1 and TRBJ2-3; TRBD2 matches at 7 bases. V shed 6 bases and J 0 bases; nucleotides not matched to a gene: 3. Looked up from germline, CDR1 is MNHNS and CDR2 is SASEGT. This CDR3 is built from 14 residues. The DNA of the CDR3 is TGTGCCAGCAGGGTGGGGGGGAGCACAGATACGCAGTATTTT. Protein product: CASRVGGSTDTQYF.